The 30 T cell receptor beta chains in this list originate from one sample, sequenced in a study of OX40 agonist ivuxolimab in advanced cancers. The data were produced by immunoSEQ multiplex PCR, yet TCRdb's version contains in-frame clones alone and is incomplete. The sample has tens of thousands of clones, about 94% seen once. The sample consisted of CD4+ or CD8+ T cells sorted from blood, taken in a trial of the OX40 agonist ivuxolimab. Source of these receptors: an adult with an advanced solid tumor such as melanoma, head and neck, liver or kidney cancer.

CDR3 nucleotides: TGTGCCAGCAGCTTAGCTACAGGAGTTAACTATGGCTACACCTTC. Its translation: CASSLATGVNYGYTF. The chain carries TRBV13 and TRBJ1-2, with a possible D match to TRBD1 (5 bases). The germline V gene has CDR1 PRHDT and CDR2 FYEKMQ (reference sequence). The CDR3 is 15 residues long. V was clipped by 1 base and J by 1 base, with 10 bases between them. Using reference TRBV13 and TRBJ1-2 for the parts outside the CDR3, the full variable domain is AAGVIQSPRHLIKEKRETATLKCYPIPRHDTVYWYQQGPGQDPQFLISFYEKMQSDKGSIPDRFSAQQFSDYHSELNMSSLELGDSALYFCASSLATGVNYGYTFGSGTRLTVV.

This chain joins TRBV7-2 and TRBJ2-7; TRBD1 aligns across 9 bases. This CDR3 spans 15 amino acids. V shed 4 bases, J shed 2 bases, and the junction held 6 bases outside the gene matches. The V gene's germline CDR1 is SGHTA and CDR2 FQGNSA. The chain's CDR3 is CASSSTRDRAYEQYF. The CDR3 DNA reads as TGTGCCAGCAGCTCAACGAGGGACAGGGCCTACGAGCAGTACTTC.

The genes are TRBV9 and TRBJ2-1; TRBD2 matches at 8 bases. The germline CDR1 and CDR2 sequences are SGDLS and YYNGEE. This CDR3 is 15 amino acids long. V lost 4 bases, J lost 4 bases, and 7 bases stayed unmatched. This chain's CDR3 is CASSPGLAVYNEQFF. CDR3 nucleotide sequence: TGTGCCAGCAGCCCAGGACTAGCAGTATACAATGAGCAGTTCTTC. The full variable domain, completed using reference TRBV9 and TRBJ2-1, is DSGVTQTPKHLITATGQRVTLRCSPRSGDLSVYWYQQSLDQGLQFLIQYYNGEERAKGNILERFSAQQFPDLHSELNLSSLELGDSALYFCASSPGLAVYNEQFFGPGTRLTVL.

The genes are TRBV5-1 and TRBJ2-4; no clear D. CDR1 is SGHRS and CDR2 is YFSETQ in the germline V gene. The ends were cut back, 3 bases at V and 7 bases at J, with 20 bases in the middle. The CDR3 extends over 16 amino acids. In DNA form, the CDR3 reads TGCGCCAGCAGCTCCTCGGAAGCGCTGGGTGGGAACATTCAGTACTTC. As protein: CASSSSEALGGNIQYF.

The chain uses TRBV28 and TRBJ1-5; 8 bases align to TRBD1. This CDR3 is 14 amino acids long. Per the germline V gene, CDR1 is MDHEN and CDR2 is SYDVKM. Trimming removed 5 bases from V and 4 bases from J; junction bases left unmatched: 4. CDR3 coding DNA: TGTGCCAGCAGTCCCTGGACAGGGAATCAGCCCCAGCATTTT. It codes for CASSPWTGNQPQHF. Supplemented by reference TRBV28 and TRBJ1-5, the full variable domain reads DVKVTQSSRYLVKRTGEKVFLECVQDMDHENMFWYRQDPGLGLRLIYFSYDVKMKEKGDIPEGYSVSREKKERFSLILESASTNQTSMYLCASSPWTGNQPQHFGDGTRLSIL.

The chain has TRBV28 and TRBJ2-2; TRBD1 matches at 8 bases. The germline gives CDR1 MDHEN, CDR2 SYDVKM. J gave up 2 bases and V 6 bases, and 8 bases lay outside the gene matches. The CDR3 has 16 residues. The CDR3 DNA reads TGTGCCAGCAGATATCAGGGGGCGGGTAACACCGGGGAGCTGTTTTTT. Amino acids: CASRYQGAGNTGELFF.

The rearrangement joins TRBV5-8 to TRBJ2-7; no firm D call. Deletions cut 0 bases from V and 0 bases from J, with 10 bases between. The CDR3 runs 15 residues. Germline lookup yields CDR1 SGHTS and CDR2 YDEGEE. CDR3 coding DNA: TGTGCCAGCAGCTTGGCTTCCAGGAGCTCCTACGAGCAGTACTTC. This gives the protein CASSLASRSSYEQYF. The variable domain in full, completed from reference TRBV5-8 and TRBJ2-7, reads EAGVTQSPTHLIKTRGQQATLRCSPISGHTSVYWYQQALGLGLQFLLWYDEGEERNRGNFPPRFSGRQFPNYSSELNVNALELEDSALYLCASSLASRSSYEQYFGPGTRLTVT.

The chain joins TRBV9 to TRBJ2-7; D is possibly TRBD1 or TRBD2 (7 bases each). CDR3 length equals 14 residues. The V end was cut by 4 bases, the J end by 5 bases, with 16 bases between. Per germline, CDR1 SGDLS and CDR2 YYNGEE. CDR3 coding DNA: TGTGCCAGCAGCCCGGGGGGAGGGGGCAACGAGCAGTACTTC. Its translation is CASSPGGGGNEQYF.

The chain has TRBV10-3 and TRBJ2-1; TRBD2 aligns across 8 bases. This CDR3 is 14 amino acids long. V lost 8 bases, J lost 8 bases, and 11 bases stayed unmatched. CDR1 and CDR2 from the germline V gene are ENHRY and SYGVKD. The CDR3 region has the DNA TGTGCCATCCTGCAAAGCGGGAGTATCGATGAGCAGTTCTTC. Translation: CAILQSGSIDEQFF.

The chain is built from TRBV5-8 and TRBJ1-4; the D is unclear. CDR1 and CDR2 (germline): SGHTS, YDEGEE. This CDR3 has 16 residues. The ends were cut back, 4 bases at V and 5 bases at J, with 18 bases in the middle. CDR3 in amino acids: CASSRVFNDSNEKLFF. The CDR3 DNA reads TGTGCCAGCAGCCGCGTATTTAACGACTCCAATGAAAAACTGTTTTTT.

The chain combines TRBV6-6 with TRBJ1-1; D is unresolved. In germline, CDR1 is MNHNY, CDR2 SVGAGI (reference sequence). This CDR3 spans 13 amino acids. V lost 7 bases and J 5 bases, leaving 14 bases between the germline ends. The CDR3 sequence is CASTTGVRTEAFF. In nucleotides, the CDR3 is TGTGCCAGCACTACCGGGGTCAGAACTGAAGCTTTCTTT.

The chain recombines TRBV9 with TRBJ2-1; 9 bases match TRBD2. Germline values: CDR1 SGDLS, CDR2 YYNGEE. The CDR3 runs 15 residues. Trimming cost V 2 bases and J 6 bases; bases outside gene matches: 6. The CDR3: CASSVWREGRNEQFF. The CDR3 DNA follows: TGTGCCAGCAGCGTCTGGCGGGAGGGCCGCAATGAGCAGTTCTTC.

The rearrangement joins TRBV30 to TRBJ2-1; no reliable D call. The CDR3 is made up of 14 amino acids. Germline V lookup: CDR1 GTSNPN, CDR2 SVGIG (reference sequence). Trimming pared 1 base from V and 2 bases from J, leaving 9 bases between. CDR3 sequence: CAWSAQPPYNEQFF. The CDR3 DNA is TGTGCCTGGAGTGCTCAACCCCCCTACAATGAGCAGTTCTTC.

This chain joins TRBV5-4 and TRBJ2-7; D may correspond to TRBD1 or TRBD2 (5 bases each). The CDR3 is 14 amino acids. V was shortened by 2 bases and J by 0 bases, with 9 bases between the two germline ends. Germline loops: CDR1 SGHNT, CDR2 YYREEE (reference sequence). The CDR3 DNA follows: TGTGCCAGCAGCTTCCGGGGCTACTCCTACGAGCAGTACTTC. Protein sequence: CASSFRGYSYEQYF.

This chain uses TRBV19 with TRBJ2-1, with 8 bases aligning to TRBD2. CDR1 LNHDA and CDR2 SQIVND come from the germline V gene (reference sequence). The CDR3 extends over 18 amino acids. V lost 4 bases and J lost 4; bases outside the gene matches: 15. This chain's CDR3 is CASSKRVIAGYLYNEQFF. The CDR3 region has the DNA TGTGCCAGTAGTAAAAGAGTAATAGCGGGATATCTTTACAATGAGCAGTTCTTC.

Turning to this clone: The conserved final phenylalanine or tryptophan is absent from the CDR3, which likely points to a read error. The DNA is omitted, as the CDR3 cannot be located on it reliably, and the CDR3 follows TCRdb's listing. V and J are TRBV6-6 and TRBJ2-4; the table's D call, TRBD1, was not checked against the DNA. The V gene's germline CDR1 is MNHNY and CDR2 SVGAGI (reference sequence). Termini included, the CDR3 measures 14 amino acids. The chain's CDR3 is CASSYRPGQEAVVN.

The genes are TRBV6-5 and TRBJ2-7; TRBD1 aligns across 10 bases. The CDR3 spans 15 residues. Germline-derived CDR1 and CDR2 are MNHEY and SVGAGI. V gave up 6 bases and J gave up 1 base; unmatched junction bases: 6. CDR3 region: CASRDPGQGSYEQYF. CDR3 DNA: TGTGCCAGCAGGGACCCGGGACAGGGGTCCTACGAGCAGTACTTC.

In its sample, this clone was seen once. The chain couples TRBV15 to TRBJ2-5, with 8 bases matching TRBD1. The junction had 3 bases not matched to a gene; V was cut back by 4 bases and J by 2 bases. There are 14 residues in the CDR3. Germline-derived CDR1 and CDR2 are LNHNV and YYDKDF (reference sequence). The chain's CDR3 is CATSKDRGQETQYF. The CDR3 DNA is TGTGCCACCAGCAAAGACAGGGGTCAAGAGACCCAGTACTTC.

This chain uses TRBV2 with TRBJ2-7, with 7 nucleotides matching TRBD2. CDR3 length: 22 amino acids. CDR1 is SNHLY, CDR2 FYNNEI, per germline. V gave up 5 bases and J gave up 3 bases; unmatched junction bases: 31. The CDR3 sequence is CASSRPIAWGEGPHVSLYEQYF. In DNA form, the CDR3 reads TGTGCCAGCAGTAGACCGATAGCCTGGGGGGAGGGCCCCCATGTCTCTCTCTACGAGCAGTACTTC.

The chain recombines TRBV28 with TRBJ2-7; D is unclear. The CDR3 covers 14 residues. Germline V gene lookup returns CDR1 MDHEN and CDR2 SYDVKM. Trimming took 8 bases from V and 3 from J, leaving 17 bases between them. CDR3 coding DNA: TGTGCCAGCCTTTCCGACTGGAGAAGCTACGAGCAGTACTTC. This codes for CASLSDWRSYEQYF.

The chain carries TRBV7-9 and TRBJ2-1; D is unresolved. Trimming cost V 8 bases and J 12 bases, with 14 bases left between them. The germline V gene has CDR1 SEHNR and CDR2 FQNEAQ (reference sequence). This CDR3 region has 11 residues. The CDR3 loop reads CASLRARGQFF. DNA for the CDR3: TGTGCCAGCCTACGGGCGAGAGGGCAGTTCTTC. The full variable domain, with the rest looked up from reference TRBV7-9 and TRBJ2-1, is DTGVSQNPRHKITKRGQNVTFRCDPISEHNRLYWYRQTLGQGPEFLTYFQNEAQLEKSRLLSDRFSAERPKGSFSTLEIQRTEQGDSAMYLCASLRARGQFFGPGTRLTVL.

CDR3 sequence (DNA): TGTGCCAGCAGTTTCTGGCGGGAGGGCCGGTACGAGCAGTACTTC. The encoded protein is CASSFWREGRYEQYF. The chain couples TRBV28 to TRBJ2-7; 9 positions agree with TRBD2. Germline V lookup: CDR1 MDHEN, CDR2 SYDVKM. This CDR3 has 15 amino acids. The V gene end was trimmed by 3 bases and the J gene end by 4 bases; junction bases not matched to a gene: 7.

The rearrangement joins TRBV7-7 to TRBJ2-5; tentative D call: TRBD2 (5 bases). The CDR3 loop spans 12 amino acids. Germline lookup yields CDR1 SSHAT and CDR2 FNYEAQ (reference sequence). V was pared by 4 bases and J by 5 bases, with 8 bases between. The CDR3 spells CASSSDFETQYF. Here the CDR3 DNA reads TGTGCCAGCAGCTCGGACTTCGAGACCCAGTACTTC.

This sequence joins TRBV4-1 and TRBJ2-7, with TRBD2 identical over 11 bases. V gave up 4 bases and J gave up 5 bases; unmatched junction bases: 7. The CDR3 contains 15 residues. Per the germline V gene, CDR1 is MGHRA and CDR2 is YSYEKL. CDR3: CASSPTPGLADEQYF. The CDR3, as DNA: TGCGCCAGCAGCCCAACTCCGGGACTAGCGGACGAGCAGTACTTC.

The chain has TRBV5-8 and TRBJ2-7; TRBD1 aligns across 11 bases. CDR3 length equals 14 residues. The germline gives CDR1 SGHTS, CDR2 YDEGEE. Unmatched junction bases numbered 3, after V lost 4 bases and J lost 3 bases. Here the CDR3 reads CASSLGTGGYEQYF. In DNA, the CDR3 is TGTGCCAGCAGCCTTGGGACAGGGGGCTACGAGCAGTACTTC.

The chain links TRBV29-1 to TRBJ2-7, with TRBD2 matching over 11 bases. This CDR3 region has 13 residues. J gave up 6 bases and V 6 bases, and 7 bases lay outside the gene matches. Per the germline V gene, CDR1 is SQVTM and CDR2 is ANQGSEA. The CDR3 spells CSVLSGREFEQYF. In DNA, the CDR3 is TGCAGCGTGCTTAGCGGGAGGGAGTTCGAGCAGTACTTC.

V and J are TRBV7-8 and TRBJ1-2; D call uncertain. CDR3 length: 12 amino acids. The germline V and J ends were trimmed by 2 bases and 7 bases, with 8 bases remaining between them. CDR1 and CDR2 from the germline V gene are SGHVS and FQNEAQ. The CDR3 here is CASSLSEVGYTF. CDR3 sequence (DNA): TGTGCCAGCAGCTTATCGGAGGTTGGCTACACCTTC.

The chain couples TRBV27 to TRBJ2-2; no firm D call. The CDR3 consists of 14 residues. V was clipped by 3 bases and J by 7 bases, with 12 bases between them. Germline CDR1 MNHEY, CDR2 SMNVEV (reference sequence). The CDR3 sequence: CASSLVTDGGELFF. The CDR3 DNA follows: TGTGCCAGCAGTTTGGTTACAGACGGCGGGGAGCTGTTTTTT.

This chain connects TRBV30 to TRBJ2-2; tentative D call: TRBD2 (5 bases). Germline CDR1 GTSNPN, CDR2 SVGIG (reference sequence). With 2 bases removed from V and 5 bases from J, the gap between germline ends came to 6 bases. The CDR3 extends over 12 amino acids. CDR3 in amino acids: CAWSSGTGELFF. As DNA, the CDR3 is TGTGCCTGGAGTTCGGGGACCGGGGAGCTGTTTTTT.

J is TRBJ2-7 and V is TRBV29-1; D gene ambiguous. V was cut by 5 bases and J by 3 bases, with 11 bases left in between. CDR1 SQVTM and CDR2 ANQGSEA come from the germline V gene. The CDR3 runs to 12 residues. The CDR3 sequence is CSVTRGNYEQYF. Written as DNA, the CDR3 is TGCAGCGTTACCCGCGGAAACTACGAGCAGTACTTC.